A single sample gave rise to the 17 T cell receptor beta chains below, sequenced in a study of cytomegalovirus exposure and HLA in healthy donors. Primers for the PCR totalled 60 Vbeta and 13 Jbeta. Generated by immunoSEQ multiplex PCR, the TCRdb table keeps only in-frame clones and is missing some. The sample carries approximately 100,000 clones, about 80% recorded once. Source material: PBMCs. These receptors all come from a woman between 50 and 59 years old in good health and CMV-seropositive.

Remarks on this clone: One end of the junction does not line up with germline, which may come from a read error. The chain uses TRBV11-3 and TRBJ2-7, with D tentatively TRBD2 (5 bases). There are 10 residues in the CDR3. Looked up from germline, CDR1 is SGHNT and CDR2 is YENEEA. The CDR3 DNA reads TGTGCCAGCAGCTTAAAGGGCGGGCTTTTC. Protein: CASSLKGGLF.

This sequence joins TRBV29-1 and TRBJ1-1, with D maybe TRBD1 (6 bases). The CDR3 has 11 amino acids. Per the germline V gene, CDR1 is SQVTM and CDR2 is ANQGSEA. Trimming shortened V by 7 bases and J by 5 bases, and 11 bases separated the two germline ends. The chain's CDR3 is CSARGGTEAFF. CDR3 nucleotides: TGCAGCGCGAGGGGGGGGACTGAAGCTTTCTTT.

Points on this clone: One end of the junction fails to match germline, which may point to a read error. The chain employs TRBV7-9 and TRBJ2-7; a possible D gene is TRBD1 (5 bases). The CDR3 length is 14 residues. Per the germline V gene, CDR1 is SEHNR and CDR2 is FQNEAQ (reference sequence). The CDR3 bases are TGTTCCAGCAGCTTAGGCAGGGCGGACTACGAGCAGTACTTC. Protein: CSSSLGRADYEQYF.

This clone was seen a handful of times. V usage is TRBV19 and J usage is TRBJ2-2, with 8 bases matching TRBD2. The trim removed 4 bases at V and 1 base at J, leaving 2 bases unmatched. The germline gives CDR1 LNHDA, CDR2 SQIVND (reference sequence). CDR3 length: 15 amino acids. DNA for the CDR3: TGTGCCAGTAGTAAGACTAGCGTGAACACCGGGGAGCTGTTTTTT. Amino acids: CASSKTSVNTGELFF.

The gene calls are TRBV18 and TRBJ2-1, with D tentatively TRBD1 (5 bases). CDR3 length: 14 amino acids. Trimming left V 2 bases short and J 8 bases short, with 13 bases between. Germline CDR1 KGHSH, CDR2 LQKENI. This CDR3 reads CASSPYRGGDEQFF. Written as DNA, the CDR3 is TGTGCCAGCTCACCATATAGGGGTGGAGATGAGCAGTTCTTC.

The J gene is TRBJ2-5, the V gene TRBV9; 8 nucleotides line up with TRBD2. The CDR3 length is 13 residues. Unmatched junction bases numbered 4, after V lost 4 bases and J lost 5 bases. The germline CDR1 and CDR2 sequences are SGDLS and YYNGEE. The CDR3 nucleotides read TGTGCCAGCAGCCCCGGGGGGGCTGAGACCCAGTACTTC. Translating gives CASSPGGAETQYF. Variable domain in full (rest from reference TRBV9 and TRBJ2-5): DSGVTQTPKHLITATGQRVTLRCSPRSGDLSVYWYQQSLDQGLQFLIQYYNGEERAKGNILERFSAQQFPDLHSELNLSSLELGDSALYFCASSPGGAETQYFGPGTRLLVL.

This clone was seen more than once but under ten times. The chain is built from TRBV7-9 and TRBJ2-7; tentatively, D is TRBD2 (5 bases). V was cut by 5 bases and J by 3 bases, with 17 bases left in between. Germline values: CDR1 SEHNR, CDR2 FQNEAQ (reference sequence). The length of the CDR3 is 15 residues. The CDR3 DNA is TGTGCCAGCAGCCCCGGGGATCTACGGAGCTACGAGCAGTACTTC. Amino acids: CASSPGDLRSYEQYF.

The chain links TRBV2 to TRBJ1-4, with a tentative D call TRBD1 (5 bases). The CDR3 contains 15 residues. CDR1 and CDR2 (germline): SNHLY, FYNNEI. With 6 bases removed from V and 0 bases from J, the gap between germline ends came to 11 bases. CDR3 protein: CASRRDSATNEKLFF. Written as DNA, the CDR3 is TGTGCCAGCAGAAGGGACTCTGCAACTAATGAAAAACTGTTTTTT.

The chain is built from TRBV7-9 and TRBJ2-1, with D possibly matching TRBD2 (6 bases). The CDR3 contains 15 residues. V lost 5 bases, J lost 6 bases, and 17 bases lay in between. Per germline, CDR1 SEHNR and CDR2 FQNEAQ (reference sequence). Here the CDR3 DNA reads TGTGCCAGCAGCCGGCTGGGAGGCGGACCCAATGAGCAGTTCTTC. Protein product: CASSRLGGGPNEQFF.

DNA for the CDR3: TGCGCCAGCAGCTTACGAACAGGGGGCGCTGAGGGCTACACCTTC. This translates into CASSLRTGGAEGYTF. The V gene is TRBV5-1, the J gene TRBJ1-2, with 9 bases that match TRBD1. The V gene end was trimmed by 2 bases and the J gene end by 8 bases; junction bases not matched to a gene: 10. The CDR3 has 15 amino acids. CDR1 is SGHRS, CDR2 YFSETQ, per germline.

For the CDR3, the DNA is TGTGCCAGCAGTGACCCCCTGACAGGGGGGAGGTCAGGCAATCAGCCCCAGCATTTT. Its translation is CASSDPLTGGRSGNQPQHF. The genes are TRBV6-4 and TRBJ1-5; 9 bases fit TRBD1. The CDR3 length is 19 residues. The germline gives CDR1 MRHNA, CDR2 SNTAGT. With V trimmed by 2 bases and J by 2 bases, 13 bases remained unmatched.

This chain links TRBV15 with TRBJ2-7; 10 nucleotides agree with TRBD2. CDR1 is LNHNV, CDR2 YYDKDF, per germline (reference sequence). The CDR3 is 16 residues long. V lost 1 base, J lost 3 bases, and 6 bases stayed unmatched. The CDR3 spells CATSRGIAGGSYEQYF. Written as DNA, the CDR3 is TGTGCCACCAGCAGAGGCATAGCGGGGGGAAGCTACGAGCAGTACTTC.

For the CDR3, the DNA is TGTGCCAGCAGCTTGCGCGCACCCTCGGGAGAGACCCAGTACTTC. It specifies CASSLRAPSGETQYF. V gene TRBV5-4 combines with J gene TRBJ2-5; D remains unclear. The CDR3 runs to 15 residues. Trimming stripped 1 base from V and 4 bases from J, with 14 bases between. Germline V CDR1 and CDR2: SGHNT, YYREEE (reference sequence).

This chain connects TRBV27 to TRBJ1-6, with D maybe TRBD1 (6 bases). There are 17 residues in the CDR3. Germline V gene data show CDR1 as MNHEY and CDR2 as SMNVEV (reference sequence). Trimming pared 5 bases from V and 0 bases from J, leaving 14 bases between. CDR3 nucleotide sequence: TGTGCCAGCAGTCCTCGACAGGATTACTCCTATAATTCACCCCTCCACTTT. Its protein is CASSPRQDYSYNSPLHF.

The V gene is TRBV7-2, the J gene TRBJ2-3, with 10 nucleotides matching TRBD2. Germline CDR1 is SGHTA and CDR2 is FQGNSA. J lost 2 bases, V lost 5 bases, and 13 bases had no gene match. The CDR3 consists of 18 residues. This CDR3 is CASSIPGLARGPTDTQYF. CDR3 coding DNA: TGTGCCAGCAGCATTCCGGGACTAGCGAGGGGACCCACAGATACGCAGTATTTT.

The V and J genes are TRBV2 and TRBJ2-7; D possibly corresponds to TRBD1 (5 bases). This CDR3 contains 13 residues. The V end lost 11 bases, the J end lost 3 bases, and 17 bases lay between the germline ends. The germline V gene encodes CDR1 SNHLY and CDR2 FYNNEI. As DNA, the CDR3 is TGTGCCGCTAGGCTGCAGGGCAACTACGAGCAGTACTTC. Residues: CAARLQGNYEQYF.

The V gene is TRBV7-2, the J gene TRBJ1-6; the match to TRBD1 covers 8 bases. The CDR3 has 15 amino acids. Germline values: CDR1 SGHTA, CDR2 FQGNSA. Losses at the gene ends were 5 bases for V and 14 bases for J; bases not matched to a gene: 14. The CDR3 region is CASSRDRGEKGTLHF. CDR3 coding DNA: TGTGCCAGCAGCCGAGACAGGGGCGAGAAAGGGACCCTCCACTTT.